Listed here are 14 T cell receptor beta chains from one sample, sequenced in a study of early T cells in non-severe SARS-CoV-2 infection. TCRdb fed the 5' RACE reads into MiXCR, producing one record per CDR3 protein. The sample has around 65,000 distinct CDR3 sequences; around 12% are singletons. Sequencing used whole blood, obtained at baseline. Receptors originate from an adult who was a healthcare worker with PCR-confirmed SARS-CoV-2 infection or an uninfected control (not recorded which).

This clonotype was recorded a few times. V usage is TRBV29-1 and J usage is TRBJ2-5; no definite D call. Germline V gene data show CDR1 as SQVTM and CDR2 as ANQGSEA. V lost 4 bases and J lost 2, with 8 bases in between. CDR3 size: 12 residues. CDR3 in DNA: TGCAGCGTTGTCTCGGTTCAAGAGACCCAGTACTTC. This encodes CSVVSVQETQYF.

This clonotype came up a few times. The chain uses TRBV19 and TRBJ2-7; possibly TRBD2 for D (5 bases). This CDR3 region has 14 residues. Looked up from germline, CDR1 is LNHDA and CDR2 is SQIVND (reference sequence). Trimming took off 1 base at V and 1 base at J, with 8 bases between the two ends. The CDR3 DNA follows: TGTGCCAGTAGTATAGGAAGCGGTTCCTACGAGCAGTACTTC. It encodes CASSIGSGSYEQYF.

This clonotype was detected ten times or more. This sequence joins TRBV20-1 and TRBJ1-2, with D perhaps TRBD1 (5 bases). Germline V gives CDR1 DFQATT, CDR2 SNEGSKA (reference sequence). Between the trimmed V and J ends, which lost 1 base and 3 bases, there was a span of 12 bases. The CDR3 totals 14 residues. CDR3 DNA: TGCAGTGCTAGAGCCCTGGACATGGACTATGGCTACACCTTC. As protein: CSARALDMDYGYTF.

This clonotype was counted many times. The rearrangement links TRBV5-4 to TRBJ2-7, with 12 bases matching TRBD1. The CDR3 has 16 residues. Trimming took 4 bases from V and 7 from J; bases not matched to a gene: 12. Germline V gives CDR1 SGHNT, CDR2 YYREEE (reference sequence). CDR3: CASSLHPGTGGEEQYF. CDR3 bases: TGTGCCAGCAGCCTCCACCCCGGGACAGGGGGCGAGGAGCAGTACTTC.

This sequence joins TRBV19 and TRBJ2-7, with D possibly TRBD2 on 6 matching bases. The germline CDR1 and CDR2 sequences are LNHDA and SQIVND (reference sequence). This CDR3 contains 14 residues. V was pared by 7 bases and J by 2 bases, with 15 bases between. The CDR3 nucleotides read TGTGCCAGTACCCCGAGTAGCGGCGCCTACGAGCAGTACTTC. Encoded protein: CASTPSSGAYEQYF.

This clonotype was seen a handful of times. The genes are TRBV5-1 and TRBJ2-1; the D gene is possibly TRBD2 (6 bases). The CDR3 sequence is 13 residues long. CDR1 is SGHRS, CDR2 YFSETQ, per germline. V was pared by 4 bases and J by 7 bases, with 12 bases between. The DNA for the CDR3 is TGCGCCAGCAGCAGCGTAGCGGAGAATGAGCAGTTCTTC. Protein sequence: CASSSVAENEQFF.

This clonotype was recorded a few times. The gene calls are TRBV29-1 and TRBJ2-3; 9 nucleotides line up with TRBD2. Trimming cost V 6 bases and J 1 base; bases outside gene matches: 8. The germline gives CDR1 SQVTM, CDR2 ANQGSEA. The length of the CDR3 is 15 residues. The CDR3 DNA reads TGCAGCGTGGATAGCGGGAGAAGGGGCACAGATACGCAGTATTTT. It encodes CSVDSGRRGTDTQYF.

V and J are TRBV29-1 and TRBJ2-7; 8 bases are a match to TRBD1. Losses at the gene ends were 7 bases for V and 7 bases for J; bases not matched to a gene: 12. Germline V gene data show CDR1 as SQVTM and CDR2 as ANQGSEA. The CDR3 totals 13 residues. The CDR3 DNA reads TGCAGCGCAAGTGGGACAGGACTGGGGGAGCAGTACTTC. Its protein is CSASGTGLGEQYF.

V gene TRBV11-2 combines with J gene TRBJ2-2, with D possibly TRBD2 on 5 matching bases. The CDR3 totals 15 residues. V was clipped by 7 bases and J by 7 bases, with 19 bases between them. Germline values: CDR1 SGHAT, CDR2 FQNNGV. The CDR3 DNA sequence: TGTGCCAGCACACGTGGGAGCAGAAATGTCGGGGAGCTGTTTTTT. Its translation: CASTRGSRNVGELFF.

This clonotype was detected a few times. The genes are TRBV11-2 and TRBJ2-7; the D is unclear. This CDR3 region has 13 residues. Trimming left V 5 bases short and J 5 bases short, with 13 bases between. Per the germline V gene, CDR1 is SGHAT and CDR2 is FQNNGV. CDR3 sequence: CASSRGPFNEQYF. The CDR3 nucleotides read TGTGCCAGCAGCCGTGGTCCCTTCAACGAGCAGTACTTC.

This clonotype was counted many times. The gene calls are TRBV7-9 and TRBJ1-1; D gene unclear. This CDR3 is built from 15 residues. Germline CDR1 SEHNR, CDR2 FQNEAQ (reference sequence). V lost 5 bases, J lost 0 bases, and 13 bases lay in between. As DNA, the CDR3 is TGTGCCAGCAGCCTCCCCATTGGCTTGAACACTGAAGCTTTCTTT. Encoded protein: CASSLPIGLNTEAFF.

This clonotype occurred a few times. The gene calls are TRBV11-2 and TRBJ2-1; TRBD1 might be the D (6 bases). The CDR3 has 15 amino acids. In germline, CDR1 is SGHAT, CDR2 FQNNGV. V shed 2 bases and J shed 2 bases, with 10 bases lying between them. CDR3 residues: CASSLWTATYNEQFF. The CDR3 coding sequence is TGTGCCAGCAGCTTATGGACAGCTACCTACAATGAGCAGTTCTTC. The full variable domain, with the rest looked up from reference TRBV11-2 and TRBJ2-1, is EAGVAQSPRYKIIEKRQSVAFWCNPISGHATLYWYQQILGQGPKLLIQFQNNGVVDDSQLPKDRFSAERLKGVDSTLKIQPAKLEDSAVYLCASSLWTATYNEQFFGPGTRLTVL.

J is TRBJ2-2 and V is TRBV5-4, with 7 bases matching TRBD2. This CDR3 has 17 residues. Germline values: CDR1 SGHNT, CDR2 YYREEE (reference sequence). Germline trimming cut 4 bases from V and 4 bases from J; bases unmatched to any gene: 13. For the CDR3, the DNA is TGTGCCAGCAGCAAGGATGGGGGGGGGACCTCCACCGGGGAGCTGTTTTTT. This gives the protein CASSKDGGGTSTGELFF.

This clonotype has at least ten counts. The J gene is TRBJ1-1, the V gene TRBV7-8; tentative D call: TRBD1 (5 bases). This CDR3 comprises 16 residues. The V end was cut by 6 bases, the J end by 0 bases, with 17 bases between. Germline lookup yields CDR1 SGHVS and CDR2 FQNEAQ. The chain's CDR3 is CASSPSRGVMNTEAFF. CDR3 coding DNA: TGTGCCAGCAGTCCAAGTCGGGGGGTAATGAACACTGAAGCTTTCTTT.